This record concerns one TCR beta chain sequence. Its specificity is not known. This sample was taken from a study of Tregs in tolerant kidney transplant recipients. Study-level results: No direct test of biological reproducibility was done here. Findings come from small patient numbers and require larger validation.

V was clipped by 4 bases and J by 2 bases; unmatched bases: 7. This CDR3 has 15 residues. CD4+CD25+CD127- Tregs, CD4+CD25- non-Tregs, CD4 and CD8 cells were sorted. The data were produced by immunoSEQ multiplex PCR, yet TCRdb's version contains in-frame clones alone and is incomplete. The table has tens of thousands of clones, around 90% seen once. The V and J genes are TRBV5-3 and TRBJ2-7; the match to TRBD1 covers 9 bases. TRBV5-3 is an ORF, and what it does is uncertain. The receptor comes from a human donor in good health. Sample: CD8+ T cells from blood. In DNA, the CDR3 is TGTGCCAGAAGCCAGGGACAGGGTAGCCCCTACGAGCAGTACTTC. This codes for CARSQGQGSPYEQYF.